This T cell receptor beta chain was recovered during a study of blood T cells in healthy people across ages. For the study at large: About one barcoded beta molecule per two T cells came from capture by template switching.

Note on this clonotype: Its antigen is currently unknown.

Study conclusions and caveats: Since the PBMCs were unsorted, naive and antigen-experienced cells could not be conclusively compared. Diversity figures derived from one million T cells were judged to underestimate the true value. The long-lived group displayed more naive CD4+ cells, plus higher diversity, than the aged donors did.

The V end lost 2 bases, the J end lost 6 bases, and 17 bases lay between the germline ends. CDR1 is SGDLS, CDR2 YYNGEE, per germline. The CDR3 has 16 amino acids. Next came a second PCR, run for roughly 7 to 12 cycles, which used a sample-barcoded 5' primer along with a J-beta primer mix. Using its own MiXCR run on the 5' RACE reads, TCRdb lists one record per CDR3 protein. Counted here are fewer than 750,000 distinct CDR3 sequences, less than 60% occurring once; the ten biggest clones make up approximately 25%. The sample consisted of blood. The J gene is TRBJ2-2, the V gene TRBV9; perhaps TRBD2 as D (5 bases). The clonotype comes from a man of 80 years or more in good health. The CDR3 DNA reads TGTGCCAGCAGCGTGAGCCGGGAAACTCTGCCCGGGGAGCTGTTTTTT. Its protein is CASSVSRETLPGELFF.